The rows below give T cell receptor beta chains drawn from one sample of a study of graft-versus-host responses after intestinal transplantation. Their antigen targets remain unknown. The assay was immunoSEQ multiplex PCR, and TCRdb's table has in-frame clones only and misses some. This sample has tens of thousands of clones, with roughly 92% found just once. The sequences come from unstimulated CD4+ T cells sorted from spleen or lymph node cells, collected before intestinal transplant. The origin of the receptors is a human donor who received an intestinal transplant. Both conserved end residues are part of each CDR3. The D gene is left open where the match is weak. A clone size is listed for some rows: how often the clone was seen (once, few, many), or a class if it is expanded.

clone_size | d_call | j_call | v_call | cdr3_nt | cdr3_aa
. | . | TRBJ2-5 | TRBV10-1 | TGCGCCAGCAGTGAGTCGATGGGGAGAGAGACCCAGTACTTC | CASSESMGRETQYF
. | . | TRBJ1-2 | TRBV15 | TGTGCCACCAGCAGAGTAATGAGGCCCTTTGGCTACACCTTC | CATSRVMRPFGYTF
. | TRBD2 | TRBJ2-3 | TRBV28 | TGTGCCAGCAGTTCTCGGGAGGGGAGCACAGATACGCAGTATTTT | CASSSREGSTDTQYF
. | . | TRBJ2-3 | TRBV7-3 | TGTGCCAGCAGCTTAATTGCGGAGACGACAGATACGCAGTATTTT | CASSLIAETTDTQYF
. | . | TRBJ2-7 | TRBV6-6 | TGTGCCAGCAGTTATTTGAGCGGCACCTACGAGCAGTACTTC | CASSYLSGTYEQYF
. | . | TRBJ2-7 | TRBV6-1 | TGTGCCAGCAGTGAACCCCGCCGGGACAAAATTTCCTACGAGCAGTACTTC | CASSEPRRDKISYEQYF
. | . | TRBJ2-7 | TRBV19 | TGTGCCAGTAGTATAGCAACCCGAGGGTATGGGTACGAGCAGTACTTC | CASSIATRGYGYEQYF
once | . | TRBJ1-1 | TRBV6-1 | TGTGCCAGCAGTGAAGTTATGGGTTGGACTGAAGCTTTCTTT | CASSEVMGWTEAFF
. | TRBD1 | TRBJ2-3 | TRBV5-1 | TGCGCCAGTACCCGGGACAGGGTGAAACTAACAGATACGCAGTATTTT | CASTRDRVKLTDTQYF
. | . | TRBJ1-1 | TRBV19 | TGTGCCAGTAGTCCGCGACAGGATCACCCGAGGGCTTTCTTT | CASSPRQDHPRAFF
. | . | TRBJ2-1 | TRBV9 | TGTGCCAGCAGCGTCAGGACGAGCTCCTACAATGAGCAGTTCTTC | CASSVRTSSYNEQFF
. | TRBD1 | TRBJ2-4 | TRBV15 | TGTGCCACCAGCAGAGATCACAGGGGGGAGTGGACCAAAAACATTCAGTACTTC | CATSRDHRGEWTKNIQYF
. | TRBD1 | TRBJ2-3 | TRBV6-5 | TGTGCCAGCAGACCGACAGGGCTCACAGATACGCAGTATTTT | CASRPTGLTDTQYF
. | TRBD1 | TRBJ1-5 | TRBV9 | TGTGCCAGCAGCCCCGATGGGACAGGAAATCAGCCCCAGCATTTT | CASSPDGTGNQPQHF
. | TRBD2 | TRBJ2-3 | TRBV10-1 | TGCGCCAGCAGTGATTCGGGACTAGGAGGGGATACGCAGTATTTT | CASSDSGLGGDTQYF
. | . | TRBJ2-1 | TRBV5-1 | TGCGCCAGCAGCTTGAATTGGGGGAAGTTCGAAAATGAGCAGTTCTTC | CASSLNWGKFENEQFF
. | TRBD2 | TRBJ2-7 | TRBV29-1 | TGCAGCGTTGAAGGGGGAGCGGGATACGAGCAGTACTTC | CSVEGGAGYEQYF
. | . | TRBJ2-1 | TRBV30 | TGTGCCTGGAGTGGCCCGAAGGCGTCTGTCTTC | CAWSGPKASVF
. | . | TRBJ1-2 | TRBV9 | TGTGCCAGCAGCGTAGGGGAGAAGAGGAAGACCACCTTC | CASSVGEKRKTTF
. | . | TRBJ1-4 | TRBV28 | TGTGCCAGCACCCCTCCCGGGGGGGAAAAACTGTTTTTT | CASTPPGGEKLFF
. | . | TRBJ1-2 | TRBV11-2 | TGTGCCAGCACCGAGGGGCGTAGCAGCTACACCTTC | CASTEGRSSYTF
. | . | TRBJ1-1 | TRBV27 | TGTGCCAGCAGTTTACTCTCTCGGCAGGAAGCTTTCTTT | CASSLLSRQEAFF
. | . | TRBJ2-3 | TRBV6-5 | TGTGCCAGCAGTTACACAGGACTGTTCACAGATACGCAGTATTTT | CASSYTGLFTDTQYF
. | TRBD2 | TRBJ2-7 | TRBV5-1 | TGCGCCAGCAGCTTGGCCAGGGAGGGCGCCTACGAGCAGTACTTC | CASSLAREGAYEQYF
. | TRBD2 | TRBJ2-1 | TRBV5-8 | TGTGCCAGCAGCTTCGGTGGGAGGGCCGGTAATGAGCAGTTCTTC | CASSFGGRAGNEQFF
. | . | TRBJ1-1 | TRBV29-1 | TGCAGCGCCGTGAGGGACACTGAAGCTTTCTTT | CSAVRDTEAFF